These T cell receptor beta chains were read from a single sample in a study of CD8+ T cells in alopecia areata. Profiled with immunoSEQ multiplex PCR; TCRdb holds only in-frame clones, not every one. The profile covers about 150,000 clones, with 47% appearing a single time and roughly 7.5% taken by the ten largest. Sequenced material: CD4+ T cells sorted from blood. The receptors originated from a human donor with alopecia areata. CDR3s include the opening cysteine and the closing phenylalanine or tryptophan. D genes are given only for firm matches. The size field is filled for only some rows; it gives once, few, many or a size class.

TRBD2	NA	TRBJ2-7	15	TRBV7-2	CASNALAGAGYEQYF	TGTGCCAGCAACGCTTTGGCGGGAGCAGGCTACGAGCAGTACTTC
NA	NA	TRBJ1-1	11	TRBV20-1	CSASWGFEAFF	TGCAGTGCTAGTTGGGGATTTGAAGCTTTCTTT
NA	few	TRBJ2-1	15	TRBV14	CASSRGLSSYNEQFF	TGTGCCAGCAGCAGGGGACTTAGCTCCTACAATGAGCAGTTCTTC
NA	NA	TRBJ2-1	12	TRBV11-1	CASSPQYNEQFF	TGTGCCAGCAGCCCCCAGTACAATGAGCAGTTCTTC
NA	few	TRBJ1-2	12	TRBV30	CAWGRVDYGYTF	TGTGCCTGGGGGAGGGTCGACTATGGCTACACCTTC
NA	NA	TRBJ2-7	16	TRBV7-3	CASSLRPTPWVYEQYF	TGTGCCAGCAGCCTCAGACCAACTCCGTGGGTCTACGAGCAGTACTTC
NA	NA	TRBJ2-6	14	TRBV28	CASSLSSGANVLTF	TGTGCCAGCAGTTTAAGCTCTGGGGCCAACGTCCTGACTTTC
TRBD2	NA	TRBJ2-5	15	TRBV18	CASSPGLAGRETQYF	TGTGCCAGCTCACCAGGACTAGCGGGAAGAGAGACCCAGTACTTC
NA	few	TRBJ2-3	14	TRBV28	CASSSPGEADTQYF	TGTGCCAGCAGTTCACCAGGGGAGGCAGATACGCAGTATTTT
NA	few	TRBJ1-1	12	TRBV7-2	CASSLTNTEAFF	TGTGCCAGCAGCTTAACGAACACTGAAGCTTTCTTT
NA	NA	TRBJ2-1	15	TRBV2	CASSETGRPLHEQFF	TGTGCCAGCAGTGAAACGGGACGGCCCCTTCATGAGCAGTTCTTC
TRBD2	few	TRBJ2-1	15	TRBV4-1	CASGLTSGSYNEQFF	TGCGCCAGCGGATTGACTAGCGGGAGTTACAATGAGCAGTTCTTC
TRBD2	NA	TRBJ2-2	17	TRBV5-1	CASSPLSGSGVTGELFF	TGCGCCAGCAGCCCGTTGAGCGGGAGCGGTGTCACCGGGGAGCTGTTTTTT
NA	few	TRBJ2-5	15	TRBV5-4	CASSPAYDSGETQYF	TGTGCCAGCAGTCCCGCCTACGACAGCGGAGAGACCCAGTACTTC
TRBD1	few	TRBJ2-1	13	TRBV28	CASRLTGLHEQFF	TGTGCCAGCAGACTGACAGGGCTTCATGAGCAGTTCTTC
NA	NA	TRBJ2-5	14	TRBV29-1	CSVLGGRQVETQYF	TGCAGCGTTTTAGGTGGGAGGCAGGTGGAGACCCAGTACTTC
NA	NA	TRBJ1-3	13	TRBV6-5	CASTQPGGNTIYF	TGTGCCAGCACCCAACCTGGAGGAAACACCATATATTTT
NA	NA	TRBJ2-3	11	TRBV30	CAWSVKDTQYF	TGTGCCTGGAGCGTTAAGGATACGCAGTATTTT
NA	NA	TRBJ2-5	13	TRBV15	CATSPGGGRTQYF	TGTGCCACCAGCCCTGGGGGAGGACGGACCCAGTACTTC
TRBD2	few	TRBJ2-5	15	TRBV6-1	CASRSGTREEETQYF	TGTGCCAGCAGGTCGGGCACACGGGAGGAAGAGACCCAGTACTTC
NA	NA	TRBJ2-3	14	TRBV19	CASSILANTDTQYF	TGTGCCAGTAGTATACTAGCTAACACAGATACGCAGTATTTT
TRBD1	few	TRBJ2-7	13	TRBV19	CASSKGQAIEQYF	TGTGCCAGTAGTAAGGGACAGGCCATCGAGCAGTACTTC
NA	NA	TRBJ1-5	14	TRBV6-1	CASSEVSANQPQHF	TGTGCCAGCAGTGAAGTTTCAGCAAATCAGCCCCAGCATTTT
NA	once	TRBJ2-3	14	TRBV15	CATSRDLVTDTQYF	TGTGCCACCAGCAGAGATCTGGTCACAGATACGCAGTATTTT
NA	NA	TRBJ1-1	12	TRBV4-2	CASSRVGAEAFF	TGTGCCAGCAGTAGGGTGGGCGCTGAAGCTTTCTTT
NA	NA	TRBJ1-1	13	TRBV25-1	CASSEYSSGGAFF	TGTGCCAGCAGTGAATACTCCAGCGGTGGAGCTTTCTTT
TRBD2	NA	TRBJ2-7	16	TRBV14	CASSQGFTAGRYEQYF	TGTGCCAGCAGCCAAGGATTTACAGCGGGGAGATACGAGCAGTACTTC
NA	NA	TRBJ2-1	16	TRBV5-1	CASSLRVPGRDNEQFF	TGCGCCAGCAGCCTCCGGGTTCCGGGACGGGACAATGAGCAGTTCTTC
NA	NA	TRBJ2-1	14	TRBV2	CASRTGSSYNEQFF	TGTGCCAGCAGAACAGGCAGTAGCTACAATGAGCAGTTCTTC